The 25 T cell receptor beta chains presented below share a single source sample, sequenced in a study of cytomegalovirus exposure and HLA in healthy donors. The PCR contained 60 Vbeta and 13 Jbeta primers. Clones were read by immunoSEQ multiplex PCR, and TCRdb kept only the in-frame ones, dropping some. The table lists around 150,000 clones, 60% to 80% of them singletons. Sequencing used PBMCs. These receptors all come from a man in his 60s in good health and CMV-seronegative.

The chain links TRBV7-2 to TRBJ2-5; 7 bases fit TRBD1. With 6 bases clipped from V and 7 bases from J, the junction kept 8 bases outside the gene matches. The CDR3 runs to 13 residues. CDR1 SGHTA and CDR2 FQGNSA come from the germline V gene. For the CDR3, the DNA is TGTGCCAGCAGACTAGACAGGGCCGGGACCCAGTACTTC. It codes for CASRLDRAGTQYF.

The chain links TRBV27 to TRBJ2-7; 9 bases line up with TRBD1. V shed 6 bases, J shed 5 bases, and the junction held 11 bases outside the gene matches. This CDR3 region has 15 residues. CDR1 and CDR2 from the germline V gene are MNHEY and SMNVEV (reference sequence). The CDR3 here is CASSRLGTGIHEQYF. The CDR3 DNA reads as TGTGCCAGCAGCCGGCTGGGGACAGGGATACACGAGCAGTACTTC.

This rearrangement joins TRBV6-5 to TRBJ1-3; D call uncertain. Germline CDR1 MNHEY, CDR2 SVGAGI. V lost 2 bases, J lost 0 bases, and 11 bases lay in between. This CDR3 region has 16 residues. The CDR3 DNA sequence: TGTGCCAGCAGTTACAGCTACGATCCCTCTGGAAACACCATATATTTT. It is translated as CASSYSYDPSGNTIYF.

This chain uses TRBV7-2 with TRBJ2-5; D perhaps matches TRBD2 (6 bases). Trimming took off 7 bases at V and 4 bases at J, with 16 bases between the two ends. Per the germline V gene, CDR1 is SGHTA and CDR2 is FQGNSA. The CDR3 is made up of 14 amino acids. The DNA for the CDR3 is TGTGCCAGCATGGAGGGCCCTCTTCGAGAGACCCAGTACTTC. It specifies CASMEGPLRETQYF.

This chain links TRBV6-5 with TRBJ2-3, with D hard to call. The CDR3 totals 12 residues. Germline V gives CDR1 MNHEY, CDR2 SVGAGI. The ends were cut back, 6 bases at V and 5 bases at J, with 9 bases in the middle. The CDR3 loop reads CASRSVGDTQYF. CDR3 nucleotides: TGTGCCAGCAGGTCCGTCGGAGATACGCAGTATTTT.

CDR3 in DNA: TGTGCCAGCTCACCACTTGACAGATACGAGCAGTACTTC. It is translated as CASSPLDRYEQYF. This rearrangement joins TRBV18 to TRBJ2-7; tentative D call: TRBD1 (5 bases). CDR1 is KGHSH, CDR2 LQKENI, per germline. The CDR3 runs to 13 residues. The V and J ends lost 1 base and 4 bases respectively, with 8 bases between them.

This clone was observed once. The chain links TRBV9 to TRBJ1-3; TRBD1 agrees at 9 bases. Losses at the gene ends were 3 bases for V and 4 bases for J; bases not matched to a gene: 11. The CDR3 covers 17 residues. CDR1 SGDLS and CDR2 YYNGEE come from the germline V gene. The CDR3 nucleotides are TGTGCCAGCAGCGCCACCGTTACAGGGGGCGTCGGAAACACCATATATTTT. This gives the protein CASSATVTGGVGNTIYF.

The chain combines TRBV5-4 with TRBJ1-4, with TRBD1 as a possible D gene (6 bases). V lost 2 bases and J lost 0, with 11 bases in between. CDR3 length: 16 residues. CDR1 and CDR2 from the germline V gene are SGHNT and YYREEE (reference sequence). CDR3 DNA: TGTGCCAGCAGCTTACAGGGAGCCTCAACTAATGAAAAACTGTTTTTT. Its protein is CASSLQGASTNEKLFF.

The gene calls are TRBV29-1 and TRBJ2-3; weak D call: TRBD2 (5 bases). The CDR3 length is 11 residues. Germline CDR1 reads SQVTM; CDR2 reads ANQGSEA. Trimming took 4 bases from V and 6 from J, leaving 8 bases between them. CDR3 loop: CSVVRGDTQYF. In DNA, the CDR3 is TGCAGCGTTGTACGCGGGGATACGCAGTATTTT.

This CDR3 reads CAWSPRGSTYEQYF. The CDR3 DNA reads as TGTGCCTGGAGTCCCAGGGGGTCAACCTACGAGCAGTACTTC. The chain recombines TRBV30 with TRBJ2-7, with 7 bases identical to TRBD1. This CDR3 has 14 residues. V was pared by 2 bases and J by 2 bases, with 6 bases of the junction left unmatched. The germline V gene encodes CDR1 GTSNPN and CDR2 SVGIG (reference sequence).

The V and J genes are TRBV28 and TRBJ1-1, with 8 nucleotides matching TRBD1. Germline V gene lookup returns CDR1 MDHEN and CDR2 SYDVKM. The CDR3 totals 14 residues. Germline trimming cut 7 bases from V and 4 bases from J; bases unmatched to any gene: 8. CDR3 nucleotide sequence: TGTGCCAGCAAACAGGGGGGCATGGGCACTGAAGCTTTCTTT. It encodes CASKQGGMGTEAFF. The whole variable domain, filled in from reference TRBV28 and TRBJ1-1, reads DVKVTQSSRYLVKRTGEKVFLECVQDMDHENMFWYRQDPGLGLRLIYFSYDVKMKEKGDIPEGYSVSREKKERFSLILESASTNQTSMYLCASKQGGMGTEAFFGQGTRLTVV.

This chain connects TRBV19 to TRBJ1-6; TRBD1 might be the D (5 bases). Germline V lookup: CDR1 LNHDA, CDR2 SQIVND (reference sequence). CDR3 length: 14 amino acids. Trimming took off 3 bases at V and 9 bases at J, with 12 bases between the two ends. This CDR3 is CASSIFRDRSPLHF. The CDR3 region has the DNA TGTGCCAGTAGTATCTTCAGGGATCGTTCACCCCTCCACTTT.

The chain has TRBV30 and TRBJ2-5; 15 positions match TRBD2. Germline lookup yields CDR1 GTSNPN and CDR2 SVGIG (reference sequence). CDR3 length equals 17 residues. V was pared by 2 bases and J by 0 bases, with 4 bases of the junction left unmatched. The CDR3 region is CAWSLGLAGGYQETQYF. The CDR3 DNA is TGTGCCTGGAGTTTAGGACTAGCGGGAGGGTACCAAGAGACCCAGTACTTC. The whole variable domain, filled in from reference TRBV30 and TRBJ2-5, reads SQTIHQWPATLVQPVGSPLSLECTVEGTSNPNLYWYRQAAGRGLQLLFYSVGIGQISSEVPQNLSASRPQDRQFILSSKKLLLSDSGFYLCAWSLGLAGGYQETQYFGPGTRLLVL.

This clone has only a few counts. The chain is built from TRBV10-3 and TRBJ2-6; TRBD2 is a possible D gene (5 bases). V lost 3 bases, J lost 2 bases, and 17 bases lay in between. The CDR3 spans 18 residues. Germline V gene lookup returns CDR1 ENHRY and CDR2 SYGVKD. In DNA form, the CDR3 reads TGTGCCATCAGTGAAGGAGGCAGGTCGTCAGCTGGGGCCAACGTCCTGACTTTC. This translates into CAISEGGRSSAGANVLTF.

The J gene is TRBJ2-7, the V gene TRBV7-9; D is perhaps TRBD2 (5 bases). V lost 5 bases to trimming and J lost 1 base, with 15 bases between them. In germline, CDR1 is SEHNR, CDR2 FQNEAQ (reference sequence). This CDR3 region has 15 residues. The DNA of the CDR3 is TGTGCCAGCAGCCCCGGAGGCCCCACTTCCTACGAGCAGTACTTC. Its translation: CASSPGGPTSYEQYF.

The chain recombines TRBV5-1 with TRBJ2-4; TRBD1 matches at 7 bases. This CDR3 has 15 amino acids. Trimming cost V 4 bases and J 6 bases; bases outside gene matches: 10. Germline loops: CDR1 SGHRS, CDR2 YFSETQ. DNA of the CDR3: TGCGCCAGCAGCGCAACGACAGGGCCAGGAAACATTCAGTACTTC. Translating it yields CASSATTGPGNIQYF.

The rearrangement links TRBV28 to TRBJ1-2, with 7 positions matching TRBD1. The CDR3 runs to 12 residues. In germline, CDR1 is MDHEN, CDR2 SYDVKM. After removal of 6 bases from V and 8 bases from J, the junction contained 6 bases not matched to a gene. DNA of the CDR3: TGTGCCAGCAGATCGGGACAGCTCGGCTACACCTTC. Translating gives CASRSGQLGYTF.

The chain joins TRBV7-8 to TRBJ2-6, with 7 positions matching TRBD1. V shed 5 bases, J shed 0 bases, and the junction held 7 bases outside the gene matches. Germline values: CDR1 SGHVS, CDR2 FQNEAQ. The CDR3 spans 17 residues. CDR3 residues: CASSGYRDSSGANVLTF. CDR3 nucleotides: TGTGCCAGCAGCGGGTACAGGGACAGCTCTGGGGCCAACGTCCTGACTTTC.

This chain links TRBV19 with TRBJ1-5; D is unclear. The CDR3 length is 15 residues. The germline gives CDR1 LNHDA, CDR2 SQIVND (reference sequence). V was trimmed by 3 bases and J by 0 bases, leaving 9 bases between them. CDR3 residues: CASSIIRASNQPQHF. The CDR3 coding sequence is TGTGCCAGTAGTATCATCCGCGCTAGCAATCAGCCCCAGCATTTT.

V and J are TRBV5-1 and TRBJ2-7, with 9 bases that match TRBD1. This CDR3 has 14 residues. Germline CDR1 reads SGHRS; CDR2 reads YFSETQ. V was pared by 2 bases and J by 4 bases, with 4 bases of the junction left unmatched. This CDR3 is CASSFGQGTYEQYF. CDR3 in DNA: TGCGCCAGCAGCTTCGGACAGGGGACTTACGAGCAGTACTTC.

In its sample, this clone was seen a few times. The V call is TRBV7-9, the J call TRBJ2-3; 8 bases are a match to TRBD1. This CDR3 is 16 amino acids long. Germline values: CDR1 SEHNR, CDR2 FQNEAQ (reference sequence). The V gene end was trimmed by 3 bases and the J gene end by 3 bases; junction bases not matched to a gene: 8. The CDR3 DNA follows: TGTGCCAGCAGCTTGGTACAGGGGGGAGAGACAGATACGCAGTATTTT. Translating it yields CASSLVQGGETDTQYF.

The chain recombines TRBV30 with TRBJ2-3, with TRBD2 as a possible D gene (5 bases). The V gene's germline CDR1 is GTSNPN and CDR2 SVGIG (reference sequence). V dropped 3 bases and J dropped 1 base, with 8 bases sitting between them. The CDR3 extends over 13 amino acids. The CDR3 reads CAWRVSGTDTQYF. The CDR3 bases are TGTGCCTGGAGGGTTAGCGGCACAGATACGCAGTATTTT.

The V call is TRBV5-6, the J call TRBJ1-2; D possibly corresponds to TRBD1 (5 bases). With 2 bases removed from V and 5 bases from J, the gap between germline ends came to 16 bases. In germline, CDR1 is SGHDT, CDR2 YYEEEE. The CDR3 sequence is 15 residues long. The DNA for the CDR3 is TGTGCCAGCAGCTTTCCCCAGGGAGGCGGGTATGGCTACACCTTC. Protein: CASSFPQGGGYGYTF.

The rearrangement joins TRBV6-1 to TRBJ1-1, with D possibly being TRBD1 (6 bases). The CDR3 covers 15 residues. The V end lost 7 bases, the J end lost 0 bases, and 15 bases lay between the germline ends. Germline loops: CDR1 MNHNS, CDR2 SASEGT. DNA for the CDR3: TGTGCCAGCAATAAGCTACAGGGAATGAACACTGAAGCTTTCTTT. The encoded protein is CASNKLQGMNTEAFF.

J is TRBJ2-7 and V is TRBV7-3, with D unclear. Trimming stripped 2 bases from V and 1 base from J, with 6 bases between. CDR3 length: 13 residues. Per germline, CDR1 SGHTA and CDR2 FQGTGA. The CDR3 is CASSLSSSYEQYF. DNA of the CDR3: TGTGCCAGCAGCTTATCCAGTTCCTACGAGCAGTACTTC.